The TCR beta chain under discussion was sequenced for a study of regulatory T cells in long-lasting Graves disease. CDR3-region Arm-PCR and iRepertoire HTBI primers produced the TCR beta libraries. TCRdb reprocessed the multiplex PCR reads with MiXCR, giving one entry per CDR3 protein. The sample includes about 660,000 distinct CDR3 sequences, 25% to 35% seen only once; the top ten take about 40%. The CDR3 extends over 15 amino acids. After removal of 3 bases from V and 1 base from J, the junction contained 6 bases not matched to a gene. The germline gives CDR1 SGHRS, CDR2 YFSETQ. Overall study findings and caveats: Peripheral blood was the sole material, not thyroid tissue.

This clonotype is a singleton in its sample. Its antigen is still unknown. Time point specified: persistent/refractory GD, antithyroid drugs over 5 years with positive TRAb. The TCR library was made from RNA extracted from PBMCs. The chain has TRBV5-1 and TRBJ1-1; 7 bases align to TRBD1. The specimen comprised peripheral blood mononuclear cells (PBMCs), sampled when the disease was refractory, from a patient treated with antithyroid drugs. The receptor comes from a female donor with Graves disease. The CDR3 region has the DNA TGCGCCAGCAGCTACTTTCGACAGGGGAACACTGAAGCTTTCTTT. Its protein is CASSYFRQGNTEAFF.